Listed below are T cell receptor beta chains from one sample, sequenced in a study of blood T cell repertoires in COVID-19. Here immunoSEQ multiplex PCR was the method, and the copy in TCRdb shows in-frame clones only, minus some. The sample carries 300,000 to 450,000 clones, 85% to 90% recorded once. Source material: PBMCs or T cells enriched from blood (not recorded which). These receptors all stem from a man aged 18 to 29 who had recovered from COVID-19. The CDR3 runs from the conserved cysteine through the conserved F or W. D genes are given only for firm matches. Only some rows state a clone size, as once, few, many or a class for expanded clones.

v_gene,j_gene,abundance,d_gene,CDR3aa,CDR3nt
TRBV3-1/TRBV3-2,TRBJ1-1,NA,NA,CASSTQGNGDEAFF,TGTGCCAGCAGCACTCAAGGCAACGGGGATGAAGCTTTCTTT
TRBV7-2,TRBJ1-1,NA,TRBD1,CASSPDRGITEAFF,TGTGCCAGCAGCCCTGACAGGGGGATCACTGAAGCTTTCTTT
TRBV3-1/TRBV3-2,TRBJ2-7,NA,TRBD2,CASSQEYTSGSYEQYF,TGTGCCAGCAGCCAAGAATACACTAGCGGCTCCTACGAGCAGTACTTC
TRBV9,TRBJ1-4,NA,NA,CASSAPPSMEKLFF,TGTGCCAGCAGCGCCCCCCCATCAATGGAAAAACTGTTTTTT
TRBV28,TRBJ1-1,NA,NA,CASSATDSLQAFF,TGTGCCAGCAGTGCGACGGACAGCCTTCAAGCTTTCTTT
TRBV27,TRBJ1-4,NA,TRBD1,CASSTGQGEKLFF,TGTGCCAGCAGCACGGGACAGGGTGAAAAACTGTTTTTT
TRBV19,TRBJ1-1,NA,NA,CASSGRRTADNTEAFF,TGTGCCAGTAGTGGAAGGCGGACAGCGGACAACACTGAAGCTTTCTTT
TRBV4-1,TRBJ2-1,NA,NA,CASSQVAIRERWSEQFF,TGCGCCAGCAGCCAAGTCGCTATAAGGGAGAGATGGAGTGAGCAGTTCTTC
TRBV5-6,TRBJ2-7,NA,TRBD1,CASSLGNYRGGQGPDEQYF,TGTGCCAGCAGCTTGGGCAATTACCGCGGGGGACAGGGCCCTGACGAGCAGTACTTC
TRBV4-1,TRBJ2-7,NA,NA,CARSRLPTYGGKGNEQYF,TGCGCCCGCAGCCGACTACCAACCTACGGGGGTAAGGGGAACGAGCAGTACTTC
TRBV12-3/TRBV12-4,TRBJ1-1,NA,NA,CASRLGGQVAFF,TGTGCCAGTAGGCTCGGGGGGCAAGTAGCTTTCTTT
TRBV10-3,TRBJ1-1,NA,NA,CAISEDWSSEAFF,TGTGCCATCAGTGAAGACTGGTCTTCAGAAGCTTTCTTT
TRBV19,TRBJ2-5,NA,NA,CASSMGLAGETQYF,TGTGCCAGTAGTATGGGTCTTGCAGGGGAGACCCAGTACTTC
TRBV9,TRBJ1-4,NA,NA,CASSVGLANRNEKLFF,TGTGCCAGCAGCGTAGGTTTGGCAAATCGTAATGAAAAACTGTTTTTT
TRBV7-2,TRBJ2-1,NA,NA,CASSPGEGGWKFF,TGTGCCAGCAGCCCAGGTGAGGGTGGATGGAAGTTCTTC
TRBV27,TRBJ1-5,NA,TRBD1,CASSAHRGRSNQPQHF,TGTGCCAGCAGTGCCCACAGGGGCCGTAGCAATCAGCCCCAGCATTTT
TRBV19,TRBJ1-5,NA,TRBD1,CASSVGGTVNQPQHF,TGTGCCAGTAGTGTTGGAGGGACAGTCAATCAGCCCCAGCATTTT
TRBV28,TRBJ1-2,NA,NA,CASSRIGARYGYTF,TGTGCCAGCAGTCGTATAGGGGCAAGGTATGGCTACACCTTC
TRBV10-3,TRBJ1-5,NA,NA,CAISAQGQPQHF,TGTGCCATCAGTGCACAGGGCCAGCCCCAGCATTTT
TRBV5-4,TRBJ2-1,NA,TRBD2,CATQTSGSLLSYNEQFF,TGTGCCACCCAGACTAGCGGGAGCCTACTATCCTACAATGAGCAGTTCTTC
TRBV11-2,TRBJ2-6,NA,TRBD1,CASSLLGTGVLTGANVLTF,TGTGCCAGCAGCTTACTCGGGACAGGGGTTTTAACTGGGGCCAACGTCCTGACTTTC
TRBV6-1,TRBJ1-5,NA,NA,CASSEYSNQPQHF,TGTGCCAGCAGTGAGTATAGCAATCAGCCCCAGCATTTT
TRBV19,TRBJ2-1,NA,TRBD1,CASSNGQGANEQFF,TGTGCCAGTAGTAACGGACAGGGGGCGAATGAGCAGTTCTTC
TRBV30,TRBJ2-5,once,NA,CAWSVQGTQYF,TGTGCCTGGAGTGTACAGGGGACCCAGTACTTC
TRBV7-8,TRBJ1-2,NA,NA,CASSFVLGADRGYTF,TGTGCCAGCAGCTTCGTACTGGGGGCCGATAGAGGCTACACCTTC
TRBV6-5,TRBJ1-4,NA,TRBD1,CASSYGPTGAEKLFF,TGTGCCAGCAGTTACGGTCCGACAGGGGCTGAAAAACTGTTTTTT
TRBV6-2/TRBV6-3,TRBJ2-7,NA,TRBD2,CASSYVASGSYEQYF,TGTGCCAGCAGTTACGTGGCTAGCGGTTCCTACGAGCAGTACTTC
TRBV21-1,TRBJ2-5,NA,NA,CASSKGETGKYF,TGTGCCAGCAGCAAAGGGGAGACAGGGAAGTACTTC
TRBV7-9,TRBJ2-3,NA,TRBD2,CASSYLSGGQYF,TGTGCCAGCAGCTACCTAAGCGGGGGGCAGTATTTT
TRBV4-3,TRBJ2-1,NA,NA,CASSRGPYNEQFF,TGCGCCAGCAGTCGAGGGCCCTACAATGAGCAGTTCTTC
TRBV9,TRBJ1-2,NA,NA,CASSPQTVNGYTF,TGTGCCAGCAGCCCGCAGACTGTAAATGGCTACACCTTC
TRBV7-8,TRBJ1-2,NA,TRBD1,CASSLNEARGSGYTF,TGTGCCAGCAGCTTAAATGAGGCCAGGGGGTCTGGCTACACCTTC
TRBV19,TRBJ2-6,few,NA,CASRGEGMGANVLTF,TGTGCCAGTAGAGGCGAGGGAATGGGGGCCAACGTCCTGACTTTC
TRBV28,TRBJ2-3,NA,TRBD2,CASSFLFVAGVDTQYF,TGTGCCAGCAGTTTTTTGTTCGTAGCGGGAGTTGATACGCAGTATTTT
TRBV19,TRBJ2-7,NA,TRBD2,CASSSGGSSYEQYF,TGTGCCAGTAGTAGCGGGGGGAGCTCCTACGAGCAGTACTTC
TRBV5-1,TRBJ2-7,NA,NA,CASSSPSYRACEQYF,TGCGCCAGCAGCTCCCCATCCTACAGGGCCTGCGAGCAGTACTTC
TRBV5-3,TRBJ1-2,NA,NA,CARSLISQGRSIYGYTF,TGTGCCAGAAGCTTGATATCACAGGGACGCTCAATCTATGGCTACACCTTC
TRBV6-6,TRBJ2-1,NA,TRBD2,CASSYSTSGTTSEQFF,TGTGCCAGCAGTTACTCGACTAGCGGGACCACAAGTGAGCAGTTCTTC
TRBV6-5,TRBJ2-6,NA,TRBD1,CASSFRTGAGANVLTF,TGTGCCAGCAGTTTTCGGACAGGGGCTGGGGCCAACGTCCTGACTTTC
TRBV24-1,TRBJ2-1,NA,TRBD2,CATSDARGGLGYNEQFF,TGTGCCACCAGTGATGCCCGGGGGGGGCTGGGGTACAATGAGCAGTTCTTC
TRBV27,TRBJ2-1,NA,TRBD2,CASSFYREGREQFF,TGTGCCAGCAGTTTCTACCGGGAGGGCCGTGAGCAGTTCTTC
TRBV4-3,TRBJ2-7,NA,NA,CASSQDIQSYEQYF,TGCGCCAGCAGCCAAGACATCCAGTCCTACGAGCAGTACTTC
TRBV5-8,TRBJ2-1,few,NA,CASSARIGSYNEQFF,TGTGCCAGCAGTGCCCGGATCGGGTCCTACAATGAGCAGTTCTTC
TRBV3-1/TRBV3-2,TRBJ2-2,NA,TRBD2,CASSHWSSGRAGELFF,TGTGCCAGCAGCCATTGGTCTAGCGGGAGAGCCGGGGAGCTGTTTTTT
TRBV7-7,TRBJ2-3,NA,TRBD1,CASSSRRGQGGLTDTQYF,TGTGCCAGCAGCTCTAGACGCGGACAGGGGGGCCTCACAGATACGCAGTATTTT
TRBV27,TRBJ2-1,NA,TRBD1,CASSLSGTGAGNEQFF,TGTGCCAGCAGTTTATCCGGGACAGGGGCGGGGAATGAGCAGTTCTTC
TRBV2,TRBJ2-3,NA,TRBD2,CAVLGGATDTQYF,TGTGCCGTCCTCGGGGGGGCCACAGATACGCAGTATTTT
TRBV7-2,TRBJ2-7,NA,NA,CASSQSSLSYEQYF,TGTGCCAGCAGCCAGTCTTCTCTTTCCTACGAGCAGTACTTC
TRBV11-2,TRBJ1-3,NA,NA,CASSPSGNTIYF,TGTGCCAGCAGCCCGAGCGGAAACACCATATATTTT
TRBV18,TRBJ1-2,few,NA,CASSIDRNGNGYTF,TGTGCCAGCTCAATCGACAGGAACGGGAATGGCTACACCTTC
TRBV6-1,TRBJ2-7,NA,TRBD2,CASSEASGSSDEQYF,TGTGCCAGCAGTGAAGCTAGCGGGAGTTCGGACGAGCAGTACTTC
TRBV2,TRBJ2-4,NA,NA,CASLGLAKNIQYF,TGTGCCAGCTTGGGCCTAGCCAAAAACATTCAGTACTTC
TRBV9,TRBJ2-2,NA,TRBD2,CASSVRDYQGTGELFF,TGTGCCAGCAGCGTACGGGACTATCAAGGCACCGGGGAGCTGTTTTTT
TRBV21-1,TRBJ2-2,NA,NA,CASSKGRGIGELFF,TGTGCCAGCAGCAAAGGAAGGGGAATCGGGGAGCTGTTTTTT